This passage covers 20 T cell receptor beta chains from one sample sequenced in a study of blood T cell repertoires in COVID-19. TCRdb's table, derived via immunoSEQ multiplex PCR, lists solely in-frame clones and lacks some. The sample records about 250,000 clones, 89% being singletons. Source material: PBMCs or T cells enriched from blood (not recorded which). The receptors here all came from a woman aged 30 to 39 with acute COVID-19.

This chain uses TRBV18 with TRBJ2-7, with D perhaps TRBD1 (5 bases). CDR1 and CDR2 from the germline V gene are KGHSH and LQKENI. The V end was cut by 3 bases, the J end by 6 bases, with 18 bases between. The CDR3 covers 15 residues. The CDR3 loop reads CASSPPWQGTAEQYF. CDR3 DNA sequence: TGTGCCAGCTCACCCCCGTGGCAGGGAACCGCCGAGCAGTACTTC.

In this sample, this clone turned up once. CDR3 loop: CASSWGGQGAALNTEAFF. The CDR3 region has the DNA TGTGCCAGCAGCTGGGGGGGACAGGGTGCGGCCCTGAACACTGAAGCTTTCTTT. The chain employs TRBV5-4 and TRBJ1-1; 9 bases align to TRBD1. This CDR3 is 18 amino acids long. Losses at the gene ends were 3 bases for V and 0 bases for J; bases not matched to a gene: 12. Looked up from germline, CDR1 is SGHNT and CDR2 is YYREEE (reference sequence).

V and J are TRBV19 and TRBJ1-5; possible D gene TRBD1, 6 bases. Germline V gene sequence: CDR1 LNHDA, CDR2 SQIVND (reference sequence). V was trimmed by 9 bases and J by 1 base, leaving 13 bases between them. The CDR3 loop spans 14 amino acids. CDR3 coding DNA: TGTGCCAGCAATACAGGGATCAGCAATCAGCCCCAGCATTTT. This gives the protein CASNTGISNQPQHF. The full variable domain, its missing parts supplied by reference TRBV19 and TRBJ1-5, is DGGITQSPKYLFRKEGQNVTLSCEQNLNHDAMYWYRQDPGQGLRLIYYSQIVNDFQKGDIAEGYSVSREKKESFPLTVTSAQKNPTAFYLCASNTGISNQPQHFGDGTRLSIL.

This chain joins TRBV2 and TRBJ1-4; TRBD1 is a possible D gene (5 bases). V was clipped by 9 bases and J by 0 bases, with 17 bases between them. This CDR3 is built from 16 residues. Per the germline V gene, CDR1 is SNHLY and CDR2 is FYNNEI. CDR3 sequence (DNA): TGTGCCAGTACTCAGGGAATTGGTACAACTAATGAAAAACTGTTTTTT. This translates into CASTQGIGTTNEKLFF. The whole variable domain, filled in from reference TRBV2 and TRBJ1-4, reads EPEVTQTPSHQVTQMGQEVILRCVPISNHLYFYWYRQILGQKVEFLVSFYNNEISEKSEIFDDQFSVERPDGSNFTLKIRSTKLEDSAMYFCASTQGIGTTNEKLFFGSGTQLSVL.

This clone was seen more than once but under ten times. Likely a read error: the CDR3 ends without its conserved phenylalanine or tryptophan. The limits of the CDR3 on the DNA are not certain, so only TCRdb's listed CDR3 is given. This chain uses TRBV27 with TRBJ1-2; the listed D gene, TRBD1, was not tested against the DNA. The CDR3 totals 10 residues, both ends included. The germline CDR1 and CDR2 sequences are MNHEY and SMNVEV (reference sequence). CDR3 in amino acids: CASSFPDSLE.

The V gene is TRBV19, the J gene TRBJ1-6; 7 bases match TRBD1. Germline V lookup: CDR1 LNHDA, CDR2 SQIVND (reference sequence). This CDR3 region has 13 residues. Trimming cost V 5 bases and J 7 bases; bases outside gene matches: 2. The CDR3 sequence is CASSLQGNSPLHF. CDR3 nucleotides: TGTGCCAGTAGTCTACAGGGGAATTCACCCCTCCACTTT.

This sequence joins TRBV19 and TRBJ1-4, with 7 nucleotides matching TRBD1. V lost 2 bases to trimming and J lost 5 bases; unmatched junction nucleotides: 5. This CDR3 contains 15 residues. Germline V lookup: CDR1 LNHDA, CDR2 SQIVND (reference sequence). The chain's CDR3 is CASSIRQGMNEKLFF. The CDR3 DNA reads TGTGCCAGTAGTATAAGACAGGGAATGAATGAAAAACTGTTTTTT.

V gene TRBV12-3 or TRBV12-4 combines with J gene TRBJ1-6, with 7 bases aligning to TRBD1. With V trimmed by 6 bases and J by 11 bases, 7 bases remained unmatched. The CDR3 contains 13 residues. The CDR3: CASSLTGEAPLHF. CDR3 in DNA: TGTGCCAGCAGCTTAACAGGGGAGGCACCCCTCCACTTT.

The chain is built from TRBV19 and TRBJ1-5, with a tentative D call TRBD1 (5 bases). In germline, CDR1 is LNHDA, CDR2 SQIVND (reference sequence). This CDR3 has 14 amino acids. The ends were cut back, 8 bases at V and 7 bases at J, with 18 bases in the middle. This CDR3 is CASAPGQGGQPQHF. The CDR3 DNA reads TGTGCCAGTGCTCCGGGGCAGGGAGGGCAGCCCCAGCATTTT. Supplemented by reference TRBV19 and TRBJ1-5, the full variable domain reads DGGITQSPKYLFRKEGQNVTLSCEQNLNHDAMYWYRQDPGQGLRLIYYSQIVNDFQKGDIAEGYSVSREKKESFPLTVTSAQKNPTAFYLCASAPGQGGQPQHFGDGTRLSIL.

The chain is built from TRBV29-1 and TRBJ1-2; D call uncertain. This CDR3 is built from 12 residues. Trimming stripped 3 bases from V and 5 bases from J, with 10 bases between. Germline V lookup: CDR1 SQVTM, CDR2 ANQGSEA. CDR3 region: CSVEAGWYGYTF. CDR3 nucleotides: TGCAGCGTTGAGGCGGGGTGGTATGGCTACACCTTC.

This clone was recorded once. The genes are TRBV2 and TRBJ1-4; maybe TRBD1 (6 bases). This CDR3 has 17 amino acids. The V gene's germline CDR1 is SNHLY and CDR2 FYNNEI. Deletions cut 0 bases from V and 7 bases from J, with 18 bases between. This CDR3 reads CASSEADSYRLPEKLFF. The DNA of the CDR3 is TGTGCCAGCAGTGAAGCGGACAGTTACCGCCTCCCTGAAAAACTGTTTTTT.

Written as DNA, the CDR3 is TGTGCCTGGGGGGACAGGGTGGGCGAGCAGTACTTC. Translated: CAWGDRVGEQYF. The chain couples TRBV30 to TRBJ2-7, with 9 nucleotides matching TRBD1. Unmatched junction bases numbered 5, after V lost 5 bases and J lost 6 bases. Germline V gene data show CDR1 as GTSNPN and CDR2 as SVGIG (reference sequence). The CDR3 loop spans 12 amino acids.

V usage is TRBV7-9 and J usage is TRBJ2-3; 15 bases fit TRBD2. Germline CDR1 is SEHNR and CDR2 is FQNEAQ (reference sequence). The CDR3 has 15 amino acids. V shed 5 bases and J 4 bases; nucleotides not matched to a gene: 1. For the CDR3, the DNA is TGTGCCAGCAGCCGGACTAGCGGGGGGGCAGATACGCAGTATTTT. Protein sequence: CASSRTSGGADTQYF. The variable domain in full, completed from reference TRBV7-9 and TRBJ2-3, reads DTGVSQNPRHKITKRGQNVTFRCDPISEHNRLYWYRQTLGQGPEFLTYFQNEAQLEKSRLLSDRFSAERPKGSFSTLEIQRTEQGDSAMYLCASSRTSGGADTQYFGPGTRLTVL.

Here the CDR3 reads CASSQVGQTYEQYF. CDR3 DNA sequence: TGCGCCAGCAGCCAAGTGGGACAAACCTACGAGCAGTACTTC. J is TRBJ2-7 and V is TRBV4-1; maybe TRBD1 (6 bases). V lost 1 base to trimming and J lost 2 bases, with 9 bases between them. The V gene's germline CDR1 is MGHRA and CDR2 YSYEKL. The CDR3 has 14 residues.

The chain joins TRBV2 to TRBJ1-1; D is ambiguous. Germline V gene data show CDR1 as SNHLY and CDR2 as FYNNEI. Trimming cost V 3 bases and J 10 bases, with 12 bases left between them. The CDR3 has 12 residues. The CDR3 reads CASSDGRAGAFF. The DNA for the CDR3 is TGTGCCAGCAGTGATGGCCGGGCGGGAGCTTTCTTT.

This chain joins TRBV28 and TRBJ1-3, with 9 nucleotides matching TRBD1. The V gene end was trimmed by 5 bases and the J gene end by 8 bases; junction bases not matched to a gene: 7. Germline assignment: CDR1 MDHEN and CDR2 SYDVKM. The CDR3 contains 14 residues. The CDR3 here is CASSPRTGEDTIYF. In DNA form, the CDR3 reads TGTGCCAGCAGTCCCCGGACAGGGGAGGACACCATATATTTT.

The gene calls are TRBV5-1 and TRBJ1-6; 9 bases agree with TRBD1. The CDR3 is made up of 16 amino acids. Germline V CDR1 and CDR2: SGHRS, YFSETQ. V dropped 2 bases and J dropped 8; count of bases not matched to a gene: 8. CDR3 nucleotides: TGCGCCAGCAGCTTTCTTGGGGGACAGGGAGATTCACCCCTCCACTTT. As protein: CASSFLGGQGDSPLHF.

The chain is built from TRBV28 and TRBJ1-1; 7 bases match TRBD1. The CDR3 covers 22 residues. Per germline, CDR1 MDHEN and CDR2 SYDVKM. J was trimmed by 1 base and V by 4 bases; bases with no gene match: 27. The CDR3 loop is CASSSQILSSTISGTENTEAFF. CDR3 sequence (DNA): TGTGCCAGCAGTTCCCAGATATTAAGTTCGACAATTTCCGGGACAGAGAACACTGAAGCTTTCTTT.

The CDR3 DNA follows: TGTGCCAGCAGCCCAGGACAGGGGGCGGATCAGCCCCAGCATTTT. This translates into CASSPGQGADQPQHF. The chain links TRBV5-4 to TRBJ1-5; 11 bases are a match to TRBD1. Germline assignment: CDR1 SGHNT and CDR2 YYREEE (reference sequence). The CDR3 sequence is 15 residues long. The V gene end was trimmed by 4 bases and the J gene end by 5 bases; junction bases not matched to a gene: 5.

The gene calls are TRBV24-1 and TRBJ1-5, with 7 bases aligning to TRBD1. The germline gives CDR1 KGHDR, CDR2 SFDVKD. This CDR3 has 13 residues. The V segment lost 4 bases and the J segment 7 bases; nucleotides outside the gene matches: 3. CDR3 sequence (DNA): TGTGCCACCAGTGAAACAGGGGTGCAGCCCCAGCATTTT. Translated, it gives CATSETGVQPQHF.